These 9 T cell receptor beta chains were all obtained from the same sample, sequenced in a study of T cell repertoires in cytomegalovirus infection (dated by TCRdb to between 2018 and 2020). For sequencing, an Illumina HiSeq 1500 was employed. TCRdb reprocessing: public reads trimmed at Q25 with fastp, clones called with MiXCR, in-frame beta chains kept. Rows are combined by CDR3 protein, so each entry shows the most common genes and DNA. The sample table records 100,000 or so distinct CDR3 sequences; more than 20% of these occur just once. The leading ten clones occupy about two fifths of the sample. The sequenced sample consisted of CD8+ T cells from PBMCs. Every receptor here comes from a human donor in good health (CMV status not recorded). Some clones in this sample may be carry-over from other donors' samples.

The chain couples TRBV19 to TRBJ1-1; D gene unclear. The CDR3 loop spans 15 amino acids. Germline CDR1 is LNHDA and CDR2 is SQIVND (reference sequence). V lost 7 bases and J lost 0, with 15 bases in between. The CDR3 DNA follows: TGTGCCAGTACCTTATCTAGAGCCTTGAACACTGAAGCTTTCTTT. It translates to CASTLSRALNTEAFF.

This clonotype was detected many times. The V gene is TRBV7-2, the J gene TRBJ2-7; TRBD2 matches 8 bases. The germline CDR1 and CDR2 sequences are SGHTA and FQGNSA. The CDR3 is made up of 14 amino acids. V gave up 5 bases and J gave up 3 bases; unmatched junction bases: 6. The CDR3 protein is CASSLGGAGYEQYF. The CDR3 DNA reads as TGTGCCAGCAGCCTCGGGGGGGCGGGCTACGAGCAGTACTTC.

There are many counts of this clonotype. The J gene is TRBJ1-3, the V gene TRBV12-3 or TRBV12-4; unclear D gene. Trimming removed 3 bases at V and 2 bases at J, with 11 bases between. The CDR3 loop spans 15 amino acids. CDR3 protein: CASSFTPGAGNTIYF. The CDR3 DNA follows: TGTGCCAGCAGTTTTACCCCCGGGGCTGGAAACACCATATATTTT.

This clonotype has only a few counts. The V gene is TRBV7-2, the J gene TRBJ2-5; tentatively, D is TRBD2 (7 bases). This CDR3 region has 17 residues. Germline V gene lookup returns CDR1 SGHTA and CDR2 FQGNSA. V lost 0 bases and J lost 5, with 19 bases in between. For the CDR3, the DNA is TGTGCCAGCAGCTTAGCGCCTTGGGGGGGGGCCGGCGAGACCCAGTACTTC. It is translated as CASSLAPWGGAGETQYF.

J is TRBJ1-4 and V is TRBV3-1; maybe TRBD1 (6 bases). Germline CDR1 LGHDT, CDR2 YNNKEL (reference sequence). The CDR3 sequence is 13 residues long. The V end was cut by 4 bases, the J end by 8 bases, with 11 bases between. The CDR3 region is CASSRRTAEKLFF. In DNA, the CDR3 is TGTGCCAGCAGCCGAAGGACAGCCGAAAAACTGTTTTTT.

This clonotype has more than one count but fewer than ten. The V gene is TRBV30, the J gene TRBJ2-3; no clear D gene. With 0 bases removed from V and 6 bases from J, the gap between germline ends came to 13 bases. The CDR3 is 14 residues long. CDR1 is GTSNPN and CDR2 is SVGIG in the germline V gene (reference sequence). The CDR3 is CAWSVWPTPDTQYF. As DNA, the CDR3 is TGTGCCTGGAGTGTATGGCCGACCCCCGATACGCAGTATTTT.

This clonotype was detected only a few times. The chain recombines TRBV29-1 with TRBJ1-2; unclear D gene. Trimming left V 0 bases short and J 4 bases short, with 3 bases between. CDR3 length: 11 residues. CDR1 and CDR2 (germline): SQVTM, ANQGSEA. This CDR3 is CSVEDAYGYTF. CDR3 nucleotide sequence: TGCAGCGTTGAAGATGCCTATGGCTACACCTTC.

The CDR3 region has the DNA TGTGCCAGCAGTGCTGAGGGTATGGGCGGGGAGCTGTTTTTT. It codes for CASSAEGMGGELFF. The chain carries TRBV12-3 or TRBV12-4 and TRBJ2-2, with a tentative D call TRBD2 (5 bases). V shed 5 bases and J shed 7 bases, with 14 bases lying between them. This CDR3 comprises 14 residues.

The rearrangement uses TRBV14 and TRBJ1-4; no reliable D call. Germline V gene lookup returns CDR1 SGHDN and CDR2 FVKESK. This CDR3 is 15 amino acids long. V lost 6 bases to trimming and J lost 0 bases, with 11 bases between them. The CDR3 here is CASSPVGATNEKLFF. The DNA of the CDR3 is TGTGCCAGCAGTCCGGTCGGAGCAACTAATGAAAAACTGTTTTTT.